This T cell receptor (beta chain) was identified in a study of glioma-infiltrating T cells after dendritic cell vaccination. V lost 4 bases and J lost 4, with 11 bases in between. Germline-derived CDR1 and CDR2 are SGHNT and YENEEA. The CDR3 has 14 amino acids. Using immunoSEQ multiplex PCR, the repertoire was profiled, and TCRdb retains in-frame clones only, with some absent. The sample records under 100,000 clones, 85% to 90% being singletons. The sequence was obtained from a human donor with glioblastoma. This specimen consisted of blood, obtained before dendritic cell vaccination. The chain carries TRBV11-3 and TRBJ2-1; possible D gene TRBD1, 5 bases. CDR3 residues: CASSSSTAYNEQFF. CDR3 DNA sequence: TGTGCCAGCAGCTCCTCGACAGCTTACAATGAGCAGTTCTTC.